This T cell receptor beta chain appears in the sequencing data of a study of OX40 agonist ivuxolimab in advanced cancers. Study-wide context: Mean age about 60 years, range about 20 to 85; roughly 80% male. General study results and limits: The average count of expanded clones was higher among CD8+ T cells than among CD4+.

This CDR3 is 16 amino acids long. Germline CDR1 reads KGHSH; CDR2 reads LQKENI. V lost 5 bases to trimming and J lost 0 bases, with 14 bases between them. Concerning this clone: The antigen is not known.

Sampled blood was obtained at baseline, cycle 4 day 1, and cycle 7 day 1. Sequencing was performed with immunoSEQ multiplex PCR; in TCRdb, only in-frame clones are kept and a portion is missing. The sample includes around 41,000 clones, about 89% of them seen just once. V is TRBV18 and J is TRBJ1-3; a weak D match, TRBD1 (5 bases). Specimen: CD4+ or CD8+ T cells sorted from blood, collected in a trial of the OX40 agonist ivuxolimab. The TCR was taken from an adult with an advanced solid tumor such as melanoma, head and neck, liver or kidney cancer. CDR3 protein: CASSGVGANSGNTIYF. DNA for the CDR3: TGTGCCAGCTCAGGCGTCGGGGCCAACTCTGGAAACACCATATATTTT.